A single sample is the source of the 5 T cell receptor beta chains below, sequenced in a study of radiotherapy plus CTLA-4 blockade in lung cancer. Repertoires were generated with immunoSEQ multiplex PCR, while TCRdb's copy carries only in-frame clones and drops some. The table includes some 43,000 clones, about 81% detected once. Here the sequenced sample was peripheral blood, taken from a patient treated with radiotherapy plus ipilimumab. The receptors were sampled from a human donor with non-small cell lung cancer who had stable disease on radiotherapy plus ipilimumab.

The rearrangement joins TRBV19 to TRBJ1-4; TRBD1 matches 8 bases. The CDR3 has 15 amino acids. Germline V gives CDR1 LNHDA, CDR2 SQIVND (reference sequence). V was clipped by 5 bases and J by 6 bases; unmatched bases: 8. The CDR3 coding sequence is TGTGCCAGTAGTCCAAACAGGGGGGAAGATGAAAAACTGTTTTTT. This translates into CASSPNRGEDEKLFF.

The chain links TRBV4-3 to TRBJ2-2; TRBD1 might be the D (5 bases). This CDR3 contains 13 residues. Germline V lookup: CDR1 LGHNA, CDR2 YSLEER. Between the trimmed V and J ends, which lost 7 bases and 3 bases, there was a span of 9 bases. CDR3 DNA sequence: TGCGCCAGCAAGGGCAGGGACACCGGGGAGCTGTTTTTT. It translates to CASKGRDTGELFF.

This chain uses TRBV7-9 with TRBJ1-5; perhaps TRBD1 as D (5 bases). Trimming took off 1 base at V and 9 bases at J, with 7 bases between the two ends. The CDR3 covers 12 residues. CDR1 and CDR2 from the germline V gene are SEHNR and FQNEAQ (reference sequence). CDR3 sequence: CASSLEGPPQHF. The CDR3 DNA reads as TGTGCCAGCAGCTTAGAGGGGCCGCCCCAGCATTTT.

This chain connects TRBV10-3 to TRBJ2-3; TRBD1 is a possible D gene (6 bases). V was cut by 3 bases and J by 3 bases, with 10 bases left in between. Germline CDR1 reads ENHRY; CDR2 reads SYGVKD. CDR3 length: 14 residues. The CDR3 DNA reads TGTGCCATCAGTGACAGGGGACGTACAGATACGCAGTATTTT. Translated: CAISDRGRTDTQYF.

This chain uses TRBV18 with TRBJ2-1, with 12 nucleotides matching TRBD2. Germline CDR1 reads KGHSH; CDR2 reads LQKENI. V shed 3 bases and J 4 bases; nucleotides not matched to a gene: 1. The CDR3 contains 15 residues. The CDR3 loop reads CASSPTSGSYNEQFF. CDR3 sequence (DNA): TGTGCCAGCTCACCGACTAGCGGGAGTTACAATGAGCAGTTCTTC.